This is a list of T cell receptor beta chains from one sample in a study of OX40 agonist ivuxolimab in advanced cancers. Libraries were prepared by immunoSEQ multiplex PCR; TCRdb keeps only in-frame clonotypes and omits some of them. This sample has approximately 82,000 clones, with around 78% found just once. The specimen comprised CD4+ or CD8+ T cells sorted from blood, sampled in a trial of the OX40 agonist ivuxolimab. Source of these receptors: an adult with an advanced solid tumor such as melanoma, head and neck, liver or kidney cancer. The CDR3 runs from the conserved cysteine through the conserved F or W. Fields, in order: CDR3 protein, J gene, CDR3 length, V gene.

CDR3aa: CASSQVGLAPSTDTQYF
j_gene: TRBJ2-3
len: 17
v_gene: TRBV4-2

CDR3aa: CASSSFGRGYNEQFF
j_gene: TRBJ2-1
len: 15
v_gene: TRBV5-1

CDR3aa: CASSPPVSGAYEQYF
j_gene: TRBJ2-7
len: 15
v_gene: TRBV18

CDR3aa: CASSRYSGGKETQYF
j_gene: TRBJ2-5
len: 15
v_gene: TRBV14

CDR3aa: CASPRGRGYTF
j_gene: TRBJ1-2
len: 11
v_gene: TRBV5-6

CDR3aa: CASSLGPQDSPLHF
j_gene: TRBJ1-6
len: 14
v_gene: TRBV7-2

CDR3aa: CASSVGTDGNTIYF
j_gene: TRBJ1-3
len: 14
v_gene: TRBV9

CDR3aa: CASSEQGAFPGELFF
j_gene: TRBJ2-2
len: 15
v_gene: TRBV6-1

CDR3aa: CARIRRDTDTQYF
j_gene: TRBJ2-3
len: 13
v_gene: TRBV9

CDR3aa: CASSIGQGATLTDTQYF
j_gene: TRBJ2-3
len: 17
v_gene: TRBV19

CDR3aa: CASSLGPASNNEQFF
j_gene: TRBJ2-1
len: 15
v_gene: TRBV7-2

CDR3aa: CASSARQGAGELFF
j_gene: TRBJ2-2
len: 14
v_gene: TRBV7-3

CDR3aa: CASSQDYGTGLDYGYTF
j_gene: TRBJ1-2
len: 17
v_gene: TRBV4-3

CDR3aa: CASSLGGQGNTGELFF
j_gene: TRBJ2-2
len: 16
v_gene: TRBV7-2

CDR3aa: CASSLEFSGANVLTF
j_gene: TRBJ2-6
len: 15
v_gene: TRBV7-2

CDR3aa: CASSTSPGGYGYTF
j_gene: TRBJ1-2
len: 14
v_gene: TRBV9

CDR3aa: CASSLAGEGWNYGYTF
j_gene: TRBJ1-2
len: 16
v_gene: TRBV5-6

CDR3aa: CATKGGGTINQPQHF
j_gene: TRBJ1-5
len: 15
v_gene: TRBV27

CDR3aa: CASSTRQAGGLFYGYTF
j_gene: TRBJ1-2
len: 17
v_gene: TRBV19

CDR3aa: CASHSGGLIQETQYF
j_gene: TRBJ2-5
len: 15
v_gene: TRBV7-2

CDR3aa: CSVQDAATDTQYF
j_gene: TRBJ2-3
len: 13
v_gene: TRBV29-1

CDR3aa: CASSPPGSRNAEAFF
j_gene: TRBJ1-1
len: 15
v_gene: TRBV5-1

CDR3aa: CASSLTSGGASDTQYF
j_gene: TRBJ2-3
len: 16
v_gene: TRBV4-3

CDR3aa: CASQYRGHSGNTIYF
j_gene: TRBJ1-3
len: 15
v_gene: TRBV13

CDR3aa: CASRKDGSYGYTF
j_gene: TRBJ1-2
len: 13
v_gene: TRBV7-9

CDR3aa: CASSATGTGESPLHF
j_gene: TRBJ1-6
len: 15
v_gene: TRBV6-5

CDR3aa: CASSLGQGNQPQHF
j_gene: TRBJ1-5
len: 14
v_gene: TRBV7-2

CDR3aa: CASSSLQDSNQPQHF
j_gene: TRBJ1-5
len: 15
v_gene: TRBV7-8

CDR3aa: CASSLMAGGGDTQYF
j_gene: TRBJ2-3
len: 15
v_gene: TRBV28

CDR3aa: CASSLAASLAGGNEQFF
j_gene: TRBJ2-1
len: 17
v_gene: TRBV5-1

CDR3aa: CASSLSVHRQGTRGYTF
j_gene: TRBJ1-2
len: 17
v_gene: TRBV27

CDR3aa: CASSLEVGGYTF
j_gene: TRBJ1-2
len: 12
v_gene: TRBV7-2

CDR3aa: CASSRQAPGQPQHF
j_gene: TRBJ1-5
len: 14
v_gene: TRBV2

CDR3aa: CASSPGPNPGEQFF
j_gene: TRBJ2-1
len: 14
v_gene: TRBV7-7

CDR3aa: CASSLVPRNTGELFF
j_gene: TRBJ2-2
len: 15
v_gene: TRBV5-1

CDR3aa: CASSGPGPLRTQYF
j_gene: TRBJ2-5
len: 14
v_gene: TRBV5-1

CDR3aa: CASSARAPIYNEQFF
j_gene: TRBJ2-1
len: 15
v_gene: TRBV6-5

CDR3aa: CASRRDPQETQYF
j_gene: TRBJ2-5
len: 13
v_gene: TRBV7-3

CDR3aa: CASESRLLGNTEAFF
j_gene: TRBJ1-1
len: 15
v_gene: TRBV19

CDR3aa: CAWGIPDRETEAFF
j_gene: TRBJ1-1
len: 14
v_gene: TRBV30

CDR3aa: CASRPSGPNTGELFF
j_gene: TRBJ2-2
len: 15
v_gene: TRBV10-2

CDR3aa: CASSPRQGGNTEAFF
j_gene: TRBJ1-1
len: 15
v_gene: TRBV18